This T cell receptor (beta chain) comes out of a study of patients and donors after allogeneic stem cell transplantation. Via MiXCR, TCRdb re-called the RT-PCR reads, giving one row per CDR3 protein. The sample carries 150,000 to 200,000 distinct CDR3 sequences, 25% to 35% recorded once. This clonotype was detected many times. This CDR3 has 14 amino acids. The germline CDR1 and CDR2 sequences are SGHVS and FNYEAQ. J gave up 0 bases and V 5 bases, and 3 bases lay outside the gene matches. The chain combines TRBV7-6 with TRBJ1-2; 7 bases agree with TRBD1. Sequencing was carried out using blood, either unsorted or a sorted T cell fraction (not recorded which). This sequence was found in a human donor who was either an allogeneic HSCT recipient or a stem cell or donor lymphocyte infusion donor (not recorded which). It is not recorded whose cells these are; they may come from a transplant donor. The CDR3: CASSLGQTNYGYTF. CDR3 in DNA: TGTGCCAGCAGCCTGGGACAGACTAACTATGGCTACACCTTC.